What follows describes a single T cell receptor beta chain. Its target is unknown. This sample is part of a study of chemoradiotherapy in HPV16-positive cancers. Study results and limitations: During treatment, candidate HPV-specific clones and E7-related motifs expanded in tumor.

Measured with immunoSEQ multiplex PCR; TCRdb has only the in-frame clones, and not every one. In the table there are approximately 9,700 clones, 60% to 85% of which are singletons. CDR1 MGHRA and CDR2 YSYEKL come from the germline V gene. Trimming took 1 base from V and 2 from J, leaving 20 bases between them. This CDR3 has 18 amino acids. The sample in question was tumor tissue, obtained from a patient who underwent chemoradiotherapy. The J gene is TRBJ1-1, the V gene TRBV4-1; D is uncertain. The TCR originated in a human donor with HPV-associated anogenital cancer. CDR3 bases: TGCGCCAGCAGCCAAGCCCAGATCGGACGGAAACCTAACACTGAAGCTTTCTTT. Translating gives CASSQAQIGRKPNTEAFF.